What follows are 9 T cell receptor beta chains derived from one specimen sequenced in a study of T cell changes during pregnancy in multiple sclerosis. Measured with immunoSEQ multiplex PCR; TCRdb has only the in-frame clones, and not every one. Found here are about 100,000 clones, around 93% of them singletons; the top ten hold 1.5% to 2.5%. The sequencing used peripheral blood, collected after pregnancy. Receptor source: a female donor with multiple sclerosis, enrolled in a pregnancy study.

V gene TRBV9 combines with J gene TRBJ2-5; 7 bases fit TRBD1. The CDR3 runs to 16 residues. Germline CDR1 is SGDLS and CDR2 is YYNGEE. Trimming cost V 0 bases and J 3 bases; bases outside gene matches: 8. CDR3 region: CASSVGTGLVEETQYF. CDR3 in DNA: TGTGCCAGCAGCGTAGGGACAGGTCTAGTTGAAGAGACCCAGTACTTC.

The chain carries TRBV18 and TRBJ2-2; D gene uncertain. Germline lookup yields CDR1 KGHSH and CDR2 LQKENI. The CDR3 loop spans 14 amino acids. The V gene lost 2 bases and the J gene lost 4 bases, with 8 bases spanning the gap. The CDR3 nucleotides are TGTGCCAGCTCACCAACGGTTACCACCGGGGAGCTGTTTTTT. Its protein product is CASSPTVTTGELFF.

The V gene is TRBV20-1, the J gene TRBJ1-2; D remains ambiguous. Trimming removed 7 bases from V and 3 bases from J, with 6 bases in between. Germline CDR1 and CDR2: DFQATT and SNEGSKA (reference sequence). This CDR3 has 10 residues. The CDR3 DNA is TGCAGTGGCGGGGACTATGGCTACACCTTC. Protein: CSGGDYGYTF.

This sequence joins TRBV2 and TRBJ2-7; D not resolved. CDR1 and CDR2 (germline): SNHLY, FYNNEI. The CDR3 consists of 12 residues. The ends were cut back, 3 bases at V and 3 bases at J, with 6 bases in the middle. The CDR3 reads CASSDTNYEQYF. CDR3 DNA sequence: TGTGCCAGCAGTGACACTAACTACGAGCAGTACTTC.

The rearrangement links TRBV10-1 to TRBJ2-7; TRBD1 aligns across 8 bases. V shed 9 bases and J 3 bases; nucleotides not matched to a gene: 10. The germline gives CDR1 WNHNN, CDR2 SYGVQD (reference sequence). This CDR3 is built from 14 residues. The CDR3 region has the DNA TGCGCCAGGAAAGAGGACAGGGCTCGCTACGAGCAGTACTTC. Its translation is CARKEDRARYEQYF.

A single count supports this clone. The CDR3 sequence is CASSPLGEGLETQYF. As DNA, the CDR3 is TGTGCCAGCTCACCCCTGGGAGAGGGACTAGAGACCCAGTACTTC. J is TRBJ2-5 and V is TRBV18; a possible D gene is TRBD2 (6 bases). V lost 3 bases, J lost 4 bases, and 15 bases lay in between. Germline loops: CDR1 KGHSH, CDR2 LQKENI. The CDR3 runs to 15 residues.

The CDR3 reads CASSAGVNTEAFF. CDR3 sequence (DNA): TGTGCCAGCAGCGCCGGGGTTAACACTGAAGCTTTCTTT. The V gene is TRBV9, the J gene TRBJ1-1; no clear D gene. The germline CDR1 and CDR2 sequences are SGDLS and YYNGEE. This CDR3 comprises 13 residues. V was clipped by 3 bases and J by 2 bases, with 8 bases between them.

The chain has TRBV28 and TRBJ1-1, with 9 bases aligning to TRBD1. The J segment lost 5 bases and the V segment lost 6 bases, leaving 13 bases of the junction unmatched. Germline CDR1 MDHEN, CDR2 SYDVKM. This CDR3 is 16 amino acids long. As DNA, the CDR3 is TGTGCCAGCAGCAAGATACAGGGGGCAGGGGGAACTGAAGCTTTCTTT. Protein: CASSKIQGAGGTEAFF.

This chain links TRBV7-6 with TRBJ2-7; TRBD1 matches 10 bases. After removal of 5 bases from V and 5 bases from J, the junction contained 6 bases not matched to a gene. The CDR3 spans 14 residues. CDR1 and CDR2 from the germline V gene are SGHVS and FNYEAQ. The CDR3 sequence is CASSRPGQGNEQYF. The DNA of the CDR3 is TGTGCCAGCAGCCGTCCGGGACAGGGGAACGAGCAGTACTTC.